These 22 T cell receptor beta chains came from one sample sequenced in a study of blood T cells in healthy people across ages. Combining a sample-barcoded 5' primer with a J-beta primer mix, a second PCR ran for roughly 7 to 12 cycles. Each CDR3 protein gets one entry after TCRdb re-called the 5' RACE reads with MiXCR. The table has 870,000 or so distinct CDR3 sequences, under 35% seen once. The sequencing input was blood. The receptors come from a woman of 80 years or more in good health.

V usage is TRBV3-1 and J usage is TRBJ1-2, with D unclear. The germline V and J ends were trimmed by 4 bases and 5 bases, with 17 bases remaining between them. The CDR3 runs to 15 residues. Looked up from germline, CDR1 is LGHDT and CDR2 is YNNKEL (reference sequence). CDR3 region: CASSPLQGSIYGYTF. The CDR3 DNA reads as TGTGCCAGCAGCCCACTCCAAGGCTCAATTTATGGCTACACCTTC.

The chain recombines TRBV5-5 with TRBJ1-1, with TRBD1 matching over 7 bases. Germline assignment: CDR1 SGHKS and CDR2 YYEKEE (reference sequence). Trimming took 4 bases from V and 1 from J; bases not matched to a gene: 7. This CDR3 has 15 residues. CDR3 loop: CASSTTGTENTEAFF. The CDR3 DNA is TGTGCCAGCAGCACCACCGGGACAGAGAACACTGAAGCTTTCTTT.

At least ten counts were recorded for this clonotype. This chain uses TRBV7-8 with TRBJ2-5, with D unresolved. Germline CDR1 and CDR2: SGHVS and FQNEAQ. This CDR3 has 20 amino acids. V lost 5 bases, J lost 2 bases, and 30 bases lay in between. CDR3 in DNA: TGTGCCAGCAGCCCCCTTACCCCGGGCCTCCCCCGACGCTTTCAAGAGACCCAGTACTTC. It codes for CASSPLTPGLPRRFQETQYF.

The chain employs TRBV27 and TRBJ2-1, with D perhaps matching TRBD1 (6 bases). The CDR3 is made up of 16 amino acids. The V gene's germline CDR1 is MNHEY and CDR2 SMNVEV (reference sequence). V gave up 5 bases and J gave up 7 bases, with 21 bases separating them. The CDR3 protein is CASSPYGRQDSNEQFF. The CDR3 region has the DNA TGTGCCAGCAGTCCCTACGGCCGACAGGACTCGAATGAGCAGTTCTTC.

This chain uses TRBV5-6 with TRBJ2-5; a possible D gene is TRBD1 (6 bases). This CDR3 has 16 residues. From germline, CDR1 is SGHDT and CDR2 YYEEEE. Trimming removed 4 bases at V and 11 bases at J, with 27 bases between. Here the CDR3 DNA reads TGTGCCAGCAGCAATTTCGTGGCAGGGGTTTGGAATGAGCAGTACTTC. This translates into CASSNFVAGVWNEQYF.

The gene calls are TRBV6-5 and TRBJ1-1, with unresolved D. Trimming left V 6 bases short and J 7 bases short, with 21 bases between. CDR3 length: 15 amino acids. Germline V gene sequence: CDR1 MNHEY, CDR2 SVGAGI. CDR3: CASSDPAGGIGEAFF. The CDR3 DNA sequence: TGTGCCAGCAGCGATCCGGCAGGAGGGATAGGTGAAGCTTTCTTT.

The sample holds many counts of this clonotype. The chain combines TRBV7-2 with TRBJ2-7; tentatively, D is TRBD1 or TRBD2 (5 bases each). The V gene's germline CDR1 is SGHTA and CDR2 FQGNSA. This CDR3 comprises 14 residues. The ends were cut back, 5 bases at V and 4 bases at J, with 15 bases in the middle. The CDR3 here is CASSTRDGRYEQYF. The CDR3 DNA is TGTGCCAGCAGCACCCGGGACGGCCGGTACGAGCAGTACTTC.

This clonotype was counted only a few times. The chain has TRBV5-1 and TRBJ1-4, with D tentatively TRBD1 (6 bases). Germline V gives CDR1 SGHRS, CDR2 YFSETQ. Trimming stripped 1 base from V and 4 bases from J, with 11 bases between. The CDR3 is made up of 15 amino acids. The CDR3 here is CASSLTGAGNEKLFF. The CDR3 DNA reads TGCGCCAGCAGCTTGACGGGGGCCGGTAATGAAAAACTGTTTTTT.

The chain joins TRBV15 to TRBJ2-2; D is ambiguous. Trimming shortened V by 0 bases and J by 2 bases, and 7 bases separated the two germline ends. The germline V gene encodes CDR1 LNHNV and CDR2 YYDKDF (reference sequence). The CDR3 runs to 15 residues. The CDR3 loop reads CATSRERVNTGELFF. CDR3 coding DNA: TGTGCCACCAGCAGAGAAAGGGTCAACACCGGGGAGCTGTTTTTT.

This clonotype was seen at least ten times. This chain connects TRBV24-1 to TRBJ2-5; D is possibly TRBD1 or TRBD2 (5 bases each). Germline V gene lookup returns CDR1 KGHDR and CDR2 SFDVKD. The V end was cut by 7 bases, the J end by 7 bases, with 18 bases between. The CDR3 extends over 14 amino acids. CDR3 in amino acids: CATSTGTPQGTQYF. The CDR3 DNA is TGTGCCACCAGCACGGGGACCCCGCAGGGGACCCAGTACTTC.

V gene TRBV11-2 combines with J gene TRBJ2-1; 9 bases map to TRBD1. With 4 bases clipped from V and 5 bases from J, the junction kept 6 bases outside the gene matches. The germline gives CDR1 SGHAT, CDR2 FQNNGV. This CDR3 is built from 15 residues. CDR3 bases: TGTGCCAGCAGCTCGCCACAGGGGGCTCACAATGAGCAGTTCTTC. Residues: CASSSPQGAHNEQFF. The whole variable domain, filled in from reference TRBV11-2 and TRBJ2-1, reads EAGVAQSPRYKIIEKRQSVAFWCNPISGHATLYWYQQILGQGPKLLIQFQNNGVVDDSQLPKDRFSAERLKGVDSTLKIQPAKLEDSAVYLCASSSPQGAHNEQFFGPGTRLTVL.

This clonotype showed up just a few times. The chain combines TRBV29-1 with TRBJ2-4, with D maybe TRBD1 (6 bases). The DNA end is a closer match to TRBJ2-5, so the J assignment may be wrong. In germline, CDR1 is SQVTM, CDR2 ANQGSEA. The length of the CDR3 is 13 residues. The CDR3 is CSVGTDVQETQYF. As DNA, the CDR3 is TGCAGCGTTGGGACAGACGTCCAAGAGACCCAGTACTTC.

The gene calls are TRBV29-1 and TRBJ1-2, with 7 nucleotides matching TRBD1. With 2 bases clipped from V and 2 bases from J, the junction kept 2 bases outside the gene matches. There are 13 residues in the CDR3. Germline CDR1 and CDR2: SQVTM and ANQGSEA. This chain's CDR3 is CSVERDSNYGYTF. The CDR3 DNA follows: TGCAGCGTTGAAAGGGACAGCAACTATGGCTACACCTTC.

This clonotype has ten or more counts. This chain links TRBV20-1 with TRBJ2-1; 13 nucleotides line up with TRBD2. V shed 3 bases and J 3 bases; nucleotides not matched to a gene: 5. Per the germline V gene, CDR1 is DFQATT and CDR2 is SNEGSKA (reference sequence). CDR3 length equals 16 residues. The CDR3 bases are TGCAGTGCTAGTAAGGGACTAGCGGGGTTCTACAATGAGCAGTTCTTC. Translating it yields CSASKGLAGFYNEQFF.

This clonotype was seen repeatedly, ten times or more. The chain has TRBV7-2 and TRBJ1-4, with 8 nucleotides matching TRBD1. Germline-derived CDR1 and CDR2 are SGHTA and FQGNSA. V lost 5 bases, J lost 8 bases, and 7 bases stayed unmatched. CDR3 length equals 14 residues. As DNA, the CDR3 is TGTGCCAGCAGCCTCAGGGGGCATGGAGAAAAACTGTTTTTT. Translating gives CASSLRGHGEKLFF. The variable domain in full, with the rest retrieved from reference TRBV7-2 and TRBJ1-4, is GAGVSQSPSNKVTEKGKDVELRCDPISGHTALYWYRQSLGQGLEFLIYFQGNSAPDKSGLPSDRFSAERTGGSVSTLTIQRTQQEDSAVYLCASSLRGHGEKLFFGSGTQLSVL.

The chain uses TRBV6-2 or TRBV6-3 and TRBJ1-1; maybe TRBD1 (6 bases). Germline loops: CDR1 MNHEY, CDR2 SVGEGT. Trimming took off 4 bases at V and 6 bases at J, with 18 bases between the two ends. The CDR3 has 15 residues. The DNA for the CDR3 is TGTGCCAGCAGTTCCATACTCGGACAGTACCCTGAAGCTTTCTTT. Its translation is CASSSILGQYPEAFF.

This clonotype was counted only a few times. The chain has TRBV5-5 and TRBJ2-2, with TRBD2 as a possible D gene (6 bases). V dropped 4 bases and J dropped 1 base, with 11 bases sitting between them. The CDR3 totals 15 residues. Germline CDR1 and CDR2: SGHKS and YYEKEE (reference sequence). The CDR3 nucleotides are TGTGCCAGCAGCCTGGGACTGCTGAACACCGGGGAGCTGTTTTTT. Its translation: CASSLGLLNTGELFF. Together with reference TRBV5-5 and TRBJ2-2, the CDR3 gives the full variable domain: DAGVTQSPTHLIKTRGQQVTLRCSPISGHKSVSWYQQVLGQGPQFIFQYYEKEERGRGNFPDRFSARQFPNYSSELNVNALLLGDSALYLCASSLGLLNTGELFFGEGSRLTVL.

This clonotype was seen only once. A read error is possible here, since a much larger clone lies one base away. This chain connects TRBV6-6 to TRBJ2-1; no reliable D call. The germline V gene has CDR1 MNHNY and CDR2 SVGAGI (reference sequence). The CDR3 is made up of 11 amino acids. The CDR3 DNA sequence: TGTGCCAGCAGTTATCCTCCTGAGCAGTCCTTC. This gives the protein CASSYPPEQSF.

This clonotype came up many times. The V and J genes are TRBV5-1 and TRBJ1-1; unclear D gene. In germline, CDR1 is SGHRS, CDR2 YFSETQ. Trimming left V 1 base short and J 1 base short, with 8 bases between. CDR3 length: 14 amino acids. The CDR3 loop is CASSLRGRNTEAFF. The CDR3 region has the DNA TGCGCCAGCAGCTTGCGAGGACGGAACACTGAAGCTTTCTTT. The entire variable domain, with the rest obtained from reference TRBV5-1 and TRBJ1-1, is as follows: KAGVTQTPRYLIKTRGQQVTLSCSPISGHRSVSWYQQTPGQGLQFLFEYFSETQRNKGNFPGRFSGRQFSNSRSEMNVSTLELGDSALYLCASSLRGRNTEAFFGQGTRLTVV.

Only a few counts were recorded for this clonotype. The rearrangement uses TRBV7-2 and TRBJ2-2; D unclear. There are 16 residues in the CDR3. Germline V gene sequence: CDR1 SGHTA, CDR2 FQGNSA. The V end was cut by 2 bases, the J end by 0 bases, with 10 bases between. In DNA form, the CDR3 reads TGTGCCAGCAGCTTAAGTTTAGGGACGAACACCGGGGAGCTGTTTTTT. Its protein product is CASSLSLGTNTGELFF. Full variable domain (rest looked up from reference TRBV7-2 and TRBJ2-2): GAGVSQSPSNKVTEKGKDVELRCDPISGHTALYWYRQSLGQGLEFLIYFQGNSAPDKSGLPSDRFSAERTGGSVSTLTIQRTQQEDSAVYLCASSLSLGTNTGELFFGEGSRLTVL.

The chain recombines TRBV7-9 with TRBJ1-2; 12 bases match TRBD1. The CDR3 is made up of 15 amino acids. Germline lookup yields CDR1 SEHNR and CDR2 FQNEAQ (reference sequence). Losses at the gene ends were 5 bases for V and 5 bases for J; bases not matched to a gene: 6. The CDR3 DNA sequence: TGTGCCAGCAGCACCGGGACAGGGGGCTGGTATGGCTACACCTTC. It yields the protein CASSTGTGGWYGYTF. Using reference TRBV7-9 and TRBJ1-2 for the parts outside the CDR3, the full variable domain is DTGVSQNPRHKITKRGQNVTFRCDPISEHNRLYWYRQTLGQGPEFLTYFQNEAQLEKSRLLSDRFSAERPKGSFSTLEIQRTEQGDSAMYLCASSTGTGGWYGYTFGSGTRLTVV.

In this sample, this clonotype turned up many times. V gene TRBV24-1 combines with J gene TRBJ2-1; D gene uncertain. Germline V gene data show CDR1 as KGHDR and CDR2 as SFDVKD. V shed 0 bases and J shed 5 bases, with 4 bases lying between them. The CDR3 runs to 13 residues. Here the CDR3 DNA reads TGTGCCACCAGTGATTTGTGGGACAATGAGCAGTTCTTC. Amino acid sequence: CATSDLWDNEQFF.